Below are 16 T cell receptor beta chains sequenced from a single sample in a study of blood T cell repertoires in COVID-19. The table came from immunoSEQ multiplex PCR; TCRdb's copy has only in-frame clones and leaves some out. The sample includes hundreds of thousands of clones, about 85% of them seen just once. Sequenced input: peripheral blood. These receptors all come from a human donor in a cohort sampled during active COVID-19.

This clone appeared once. The V call is TRBV19, the J call TRBJ2-3; 10 positions match TRBD1. V lost 6 bases to trimming and J lost 5 bases; unmatched junction nucleotides: 8. Germline CDR1 is LNHDA and CDR2 is SQIVND (reference sequence). The CDR3 totals 15 residues. The CDR3 sequence: CASRSLTGGGDTQYF. The CDR3 nucleotides are TGTGCCAGTAGATCCCTGACAGGGGGCGGAGATACGCAGTATTTT.

The sample holds one count of this clone. The chain uses TRBV5-1 and TRBJ1-6, with 11 nucleotides matching TRBD1. Germline-derived CDR1 and CDR2 are SGHRS and YFSETQ. After removal of 4 bases from V and 7 bases from J, the junction contained 4 bases not matched to a gene. CDR3 length: 15 residues. The chain's CDR3 is CASSRGQGANSPLHF. DNA of the CDR3: TGCGCCAGCAGCCGAGGACAGGGGGCCAATTCACCCCTCCACTTT.

The CDR3 DNA follows: TGTGCCAGCAGTAGTTTCGGCGGGGGCAATGAAAAACTGTTTTTT. Its translation: CASSSFGGGNEKLFF. The rearrangement joins TRBV7-9 to TRBJ1-4, with TRBD1 as a possible D gene (6 bases). The germline V gene encodes CDR1 SEHNR and CDR2 FQNEAQ (reference sequence). V lost 6 bases to trimming and J lost 5 bases, with 16 bases between them. The CDR3 loop spans 15 amino acids.

The chain links TRBV9 to TRBJ2-2; 9 bases match TRBD1. The CDR3 consists of 17 residues. Germline-derived CDR1 and CDR2 are SGDLS and YYNGEE. Trimming at V came to 4 bases and at J to 4 bases, leaving 11 bases not matched to a gene. The DNA for the CDR3 is TGTGCCAGCAGCCTGACGGGACAGGGCGCGGCCACCGGGGAGCTGTTTTTT. Translation gives CASSLTGQGAATGELFF. Drawing the rest from reference TRBV9 and TRBJ2-2, the complete variable domain is DSGVTQTPKHLITATGQRVTLRCSPRSGDLSVYWYQQSLDQGLQFLIQYYNGEERAKGNILERFSAQQFPDLHSELNLSSLELGDSALYFCASSLTGQGAATGELFFGEGSRLTVL.

This clone appeared once. The chain has TRBV6-5 and TRBJ1-2; the match to TRBD1 covers 7 bases. CDR3 length equals 15 residues. Germline assignment: CDR1 MNHEY and CDR2 SVGAGI. The junction had 7 bases not matched to a gene; V was cut back by 2 bases and J by 4 bases. The CDR3 region is CASSYGDRLSYGYTF. CDR3 nucleotides: TGTGCCAGCAGTTACGGGGACAGATTATCCTATGGCTACACCTTC.

The count of this clone is one. The chain recombines TRBV4-1 with TRBJ1-2; tentatively, D is TRBD1 (6 bases). V was shortened by 0 bases and J by 8 bases, with 13 bases between the two germline ends. The CDR3 has 14 amino acids. Germline V CDR1 and CDR2: MGHRA, YSYEKL. As DNA, the CDR3 is TGCGCCAGCAGCCAAGATGTGGGGGCGTGGGGCTACACCTTC. This translates into CASSQDVGAWGYTF.

The chain has TRBV18 and TRBJ1-1; D might be TRBD1 (6 bases). The CDR3 loop spans 14 amino acids. Germline assignment: CDR1 KGHSH and CDR2 LQKENI. With 4 bases removed from V and 0 bases from J, the gap between germline ends came to 9 bases. CDR3 amino acids: CASSLGQMNTEAFF. The CDR3 DNA reads as TGTGCCAGCTCACTTGGACAGATGAACACTGAAGCTTTCTTT.

This rearrangement joins TRBV5-4 to TRBJ1-2, with TRBD1 matching 10 bases. V dropped 5 bases and J dropped 8; count of bases not matched to a gene: 9. The CDR3 spans 14 residues. The germline CDR1 and CDR2 sequences are SGHNT and YYREEE (reference sequence). CDR3 sequence: CASRTTGGAWGYTF. CDR3 bases: TGTGCCAGCAGAACGACAGGGGGCGCCTGGGGCTACACCTTC.

The chain links TRBV5-1 to TRBJ2-3, with D possibly matching TRBD2 (6 bases). The CDR3 sequence is 14 residues long. The V gene lost 4 bases and the J gene lost 2 bases, with 11 bases spanning the gap. Germline V gives CDR1 SGHRS, CDR2 YFSETQ. CDR3 DNA: TGCGCCAGCAGCCCGGGGGAGGTCACAGATACGCAGTATTTT. This gives the protein CASSPGEVTDTQYF.

The gene calls are TRBV18 and TRBJ2-2; TRBD2 aligns across 9 bases. V shed 1 base and J 6 bases; nucleotides not matched to a gene: 6. The CDR3 is made up of 16 amino acids. Germline CDR1 KGHSH, CDR2 LQKENI. The CDR3 bases are TGTGCCAGCTCACCACGCCTAGCGGGATTGGCCGGGGAGCTGTTTTTT. Its translation is CASSPRLAGLAGELFF.

This chain links TRBV5-6 with TRBJ2-7, with unresolved D. The V end was cut by 4 bases, the J end by 4 bases, with 6 bases between. Germline CDR1 SGHDT, CDR2 YYEEEE. There are 11 residues in the CDR3. CDR3 in DNA: TGTGCCAGCAGCGCGGCTTACGAGCAGTACTTC. This sequence encodes CASSAAYEQYF. Combining the CDR3 with reference TRBV5-6 and TRBJ2-7 gives the whole variable domain DAGVTQSPTHLIKTRGQQVTLRCSPKSGHDTVSWYQQALGQGPQFIFQYYEEEERQRGNFPDRFSGHQFPNYSSELNVNALLLGDSALYLCASSAAYEQYFGPGTRLTVT.

The chain combines TRBV18 with TRBJ1-2, with D maybe TRBD1 (5 bases). The CDR3 spans 15 residues. Between the trimmed V and J ends, which lost 3 bases and 3 bases, there was a span of 14 bases. CDR1 is KGHSH and CDR2 is LQKENI in the germline V gene. CDR3: CASSPGSTQDYGYTF. The CDR3 coding sequence is TGTGCCAGCTCACCGGGCAGTACACAGGACTATGGCTACACCTTC.

This clone appeared a single time. In DNA, the CDR3 is TGCGCCAGCCGCCTGGACAGTTACGGTGAGCAGTACTTC. Encoded protein: CASRLDSYGEQYF. This sequence joins TRBV5-1 and TRBJ2-7; tentative D call: TRBD1 (6 bases). Germline V gives CDR1 SGHRS, CDR2 YFSETQ. The CDR3 covers 13 residues. Between the trimmed V and J ends, which lost 7 bases and 7 bases, there was a span of 18 bases.

This clone showed up many times. V and J are TRBV24-1 and TRBJ1-5; the D gene is possibly TRBD1 (5 bases). The CDR3 covers 13 residues. Germline CDR1 and CDR2: KGHDR and SFDVKD. V lost 8 bases, J lost 4 bases, and 11 bases lay in between. CDR3 amino acids: CATTAGPNQPQHF. The CDR3 DNA sequence: TGTGCCACCACGGCAGGGCCGAATCAGCCCCAGCATTTT.

The V gene is TRBV14, the J gene TRBJ2-7; TRBD2 aligns across 10 bases. J gave up 0 bases and V 5 bases, and 10 bases lay outside the gene matches. CDR1 and CDR2 from the germline V gene are SGHDN and FVKESK. The length of the CDR3 is 17 residues. The chain's CDR3 is CASSTVGLAEASYEQYF. In DNA form, the CDR3 reads TGTGCCAGCAGCACCGTCGGACTAGCGGAGGCCTCCTACGAGCAGTACTTC.

The rearrangement joins TRBV9 to TRBJ2-2, with D possibly matching TRBD2 (6 bases). The CDR3 runs 16 residues. Germline V gene lookup returns CDR1 SGDLS and CDR2 YYNGEE. Trimming stripped 3 bases from V and 5 bases from J, with 17 bases between. The CDR3 sequence: CASSDGLRLGTGELFF. CDR3 bases: TGTGCCAGCAGCGATGGACTACGACTGGGGACCGGGGAGCTGTTTTTT. Based on the CDR3 plus reference TRBV9 and TRBJ2-2, the full variable domain is DSGVTQTPKHLITATGQRVTLRCSPRSGDLSVYWYQQSLDQGLQFLIQYYNGEERAKGNILERFSAQQFPDLHSELNLSSLELGDSALYFCASSDGLRLGTGELFFGEGSRLTVL.